This TCR beta chain comes out of a study of blood T cell repertoires in COVID-19 (dated by TCRdb to 2020 to 2021). Regarding the complete study: The collaborator samples originated in the United States, Italy and Spain and spanned the acute and convalescent phases of COVID-19. The prospective study material was composed of cDNA or gDNA derived from T cells, B-cell-depleted T cells, or PBMCs. The repertoires were released in a freely available public database intended as a resource for research on the immune response to SARS-CoV-2. The samples were drawn from two sources: the first 160 participants of the ongoing ImmuneRACE study, and 1,000 to 1,500 subjects contributed by 6 global collaborators. Sample metadata almost always included a de-identified subject ID, COVID-19 status, age in years and sex. Where HLA class I and class II types were available, the types were taken from metadata supplied by the sample provider, not from assay-based typing. The dataset comprised deeply sampled blood TCRbeta repertoires from subjects exposed to, actively infected with, or recovered from COVID-19. Overall study results and their limits: The amount of clinical and demographic metadata varied by source and participant and was provided uncurated.

TCRbeta CDR3 regions were amplified from genomic DNA using the immunoSEQ Assay, a bias-controlled multiplex PCR. The authors' pipeline ran thus. Nucleated cell counts per sample were estimated from amplification of reference gene primers within the assay. Sequence reads were collapsed and filtered to measure the absolute abundance of every unique TCRbeta CDR3 rearrangement. For each sample, productive Simpson clonality was calculated as the square root of Simpson's diversity index across productive rearrangements. Not all clones reach the TCRdb copy of this immuneACCESS table, which keeps in-frame sequences only. Checked studies attribute under half of the gap to unresolved V genes and leave the rest unexplained. V and J calls and clone size are those listed in that table; D and trimming were worked out from the DNA. This sample lists fewer than 150,000 clones; less than 85% were detected once. The top ten hold 2% to 3% of the sample.

The CDR1 and CDR2 encoded by the germline V gene (reference sequence) are MNHEY and SMNVEV. Germline trimming amounts to 4 bases on V and 0 bases on J, with 3 as the count of junction bases outside the gene matches. Including cysteine and phenylalanine, the CDR3 has 16 amino acids. Only the CDR3 DNA stays, 48 bases, in frame from base 1. The collaborating institutions used their own protocols to collect whole blood in K2EDTA tubes. For TCRbeta analysis, collaborators shipped samples as frozen whole blood, isolated PBMCs, or DNA extracted from either of those sample types. Comment on this clone: Which antigen it targets is not known. One base away there is no much larger clone; base qualities are not given.

This clonotype originated in a man between 50 and 59 years old with acute or convalescent COVID-19. The sequence is built from TRBV27 and TRBJ2-3, and TRBD2 matches 11 of the central bases. The sample comprised peripheral blood. The DNA sequence reads TGTGCCAGCAGTTCATGGACTAGCGGGAGCACAGATACGCAGTATTTT. Its product reads: CASSSWTSGSTDTQYF.